What follows are 14 T cell receptor beta chains derived from one specimen sequenced in a study of identical twins' blood T cells (dated by TCRdb to the early 2010s). Library method: 5' RACE. Reads for this sample came from an Illumina Genome Analyzer IIx. TCRdb cleaned the public reads at Q25 with fastp, built clones with MiXCR and kept in-frame beta chains. Rows with one shared CDR3 protein collapse into an entry with the most common genes and DNA. The sample has 300,000 to 450,000 distinct CDR3 sequences on record, about 28% of them singletons. The ten largest clones capture around 5.6% of the sample. Source material: PBMCs. All receptors come from a woman between 18 and 55 years old in good health.

The CDR3 here is CASSPILGEQFF. The CDR3 coding sequence is TGTGCCAGCTCACCCATCTTAGGGGAGCAGTTCTTC. The rearrangement uses TRBV18 and TRBJ2-1; D is uncertain. The CDR3 length is 12 residues. Germline loops: CDR1 KGHSH, CDR2 LQKENI. Trimming pared 3 bases from V and 10 bases from J, leaving 10 bases between.

This chain uses TRBV10-3 with TRBJ1-3, with D unresolved. The CDR3 extends over 14 amino acids. In germline, CDR1 is ENHRY, CDR2 SYGVKD. V was shortened by 8 bases and J by 0 bases, with 11 bases between the two germline ends. The CDR3 bases are TGTGCCATCGGTCGGCCGAACTCTGGAAACACCATATATTTT. This encodes CAIGRPNSGNTIYF.

The chain has TRBV5-4 and TRBJ1-6, with D hard to call. CDR1 and CDR2 (germline): SGHNT, YYREEE (reference sequence). The V and J ends lost 3 bases and 0 bases respectively, with 13 bases between them. The CDR3 totals 17 residues. CDR3 amino acids: CASSSQTTSSYNSPLHF. The CDR3 DNA follows: TGTGCCAGCAGCTCCCAGACAACGAGCTCCTATAATTCACCCCTCCACTTT.

This clonotype was counted between two and nine times. The chain joins TRBV7-9 to TRBJ1-4, with D hard to call. Trimming shortened V by 5 bases and J by 8 bases, and 15 bases separated the two germline ends. This CDR3 region has 14 residues. The germline V gene encodes CDR1 SEHNR and CDR2 FQNEAQ (reference sequence). The CDR3 DNA is TGTGCCAGCAGCCCGGGTTTTAACGAGGAAAAACTGTTTTTT. The encoded protein is CASSPGFNEEKLFF. The full variable domain, completed using reference TRBV7-9 and TRBJ1-4, is DTGVSQNPRHKITKRGQNVTFRCDPISEHNRLYWYRQTLGQGPEFLTYFQNEAQLEKSRLLSDRFSAERPKGSFSTLEIQRTEQGDSAMYLCASSPGFNEEKLFFGSGTQLSVL.

V and J are TRBV6-6 and TRBJ1-1, with a possible D match to TRBD1 (5 bases). There are 13 residues in the CDR3. Germline lookup yields CDR1 MNHNY and CDR2 SVGAGI (reference sequence). Between the trimmed V and J ends, which lost 5 bases and 4 bases, there was a span of 11 bases. CDR3 in DNA: TGTGCCAGCAGTACTGGGGCCATCACTGAAGCTTTCTTT. This sequence encodes CASSTGAITEAFF.

CDR3 sequence: CASSGRERQPQHF. CDR3 DNA: TGTGCCAGCAGTGGGAGGGAGCGACAGCCCCAGCATTTT. The chain recombines TRBV2 with TRBJ1-5; D gene ambiguous. Germline V gene sequence: CDR1 SNHLY, CDR2 FYNNEI. This CDR3 has 13 amino acids. The V gene lost 4 bases and the J gene lost 7 bases, with 11 bases spanning the gap.

This clonotype was observed a few times. The gene calls are TRBV3-1 and TRBJ2-3; 8 positions match TRBD2. CDR1 is LGHDT, CDR2 YNNKEL, per germline (reference sequence). The CDR3 is 17 amino acids. With 4 bases clipped from V and 0 bases from J, the junction kept 9 bases outside the gene matches. The CDR3 reads CASSPVFLAGSTDTQYF. The CDR3 region has the DNA TGTGCCAGCAGCCCGGTCTTCTTAGCGGGGAGCACAGATACGCAGTATTTT.

This clonotype came up many times. The chain combines TRBV6-4 with TRBJ2-7; possibly TRBD2 for D (6 bases). The V and J ends lost 5 bases and 5 bases respectively, with 16 bases between them. This CDR3 contains 14 residues. From germline, CDR1 is MRHNA and CDR2 SNTAGT. Written as DNA, the CDR3 is TGTGCCAGCAGTCCCGAGACTAGTTCCGACGAGCAGTACTTC. Protein: CASSPETSSDEQYF.

The V and J genes are TRBV27 and TRBJ2-7; 10 bases map to TRBD2. The trim removed 4 bases at V and 2 bases at J, leaving 5 bases unmatched. Per the germline V gene, CDR1 is MNHEY and CDR2 is SMNVEV (reference sequence). CDR3 length: 15 residues. The CDR3 DNA sequence: TGTGCCAGCAGTTCTTTAGCGGGAGGAACCTACGAGCAGTACTTC. Translated: CASSSLAGGTYEQYF.

On this clonotype itself: A much larger clone differs from this one at a single base, so this may be a read error. V usage is TRBV11-2 and J usage is TRBJ2-7; maybe TRBD2 (5 bases). CDR3 length: 13 residues. Germline loops: CDR1 SGHAT, CDR2 FQNNGV. The germline V and J ends were trimmed by 6 bases and 3 bases, with 12 bases remaining between them. The CDR3 reads CASRGILDYEQYF. CDR3 DNA: TGTGCCAGCAGAGGTATACTAGACTACGAGCAGTACTTC.

This chain links TRBV7-9 with TRBJ2-3; no definite D call. CDR3 length equals 12 residues. V was trimmed by 5 bases and J by 4 bases, leaving 7 bases between them. Germline assignment: CDR1 SEHNR and CDR2 FQNEAQ (reference sequence). The DNA of the CDR3 is TGTGCCAGCAGCGCCCGACCAGATACGCAGTATTTT. This encodes CASSARPDTQYF.

A few counts support this clonotype. J is TRBJ2-1 and V is TRBV3-1, with no clear D. The CDR3 is 11 residues long. The V gene's germline CDR1 is LGHDT and CDR2 YNNKEL (reference sequence). Deletions cut 1 base from V and 8 bases from J, with 3 bases between. CDR3 in amino acids: CASSQVDEQFF. The CDR3 nucleotides read TGTGCCAGCAGCCAAGTAGATGAGCAGTTCTTC.

The chain employs TRBV2 and TRBJ1-2; D remains ambiguous. This CDR3 region has 12 residues. Per germline, CDR1 SNHLY and CDR2 FYNNEI. V shed 8 bases and J shed 8 bases, with 15 bases lying between them. CDR3 DNA sequence: TGTGCCAGCTCCGAAACGGGAGACGGCTACACCTTC. Protein product: CASSETGDGYTF.

The genes are TRBV7-9 and TRBJ2-1; no clear D. CDR1 and CDR2 (germline): SEHNR, FQNEAQ (reference sequence). This CDR3 is 14 amino acids long. Between the trimmed V and J ends, which lost 3 bases and 5 bases, there was a span of 11 bases. CDR3 sequence reads: CASSFITANNEQFF. CDR3 nucleotides: TGTGCCAGCAGCTTCATTACGGCGAACAATGAGCAGTTCTTC.